Listed here are 20 T cell receptor beta chains from one sample, sequenced in a study of monozygotic twins with inflammatory bowel disease (dated by TCRdb to between 2017 and 2020). The library was prepared using 5' RACE. The sample was run on an Illumina HiSeq 2500. TCRdb reprocessed the public reads and reports one entry per CDR3 protein sequence, without DNA. The sample table includes 400,000 or so distinct CDR3 sequences. The leading ten clones occupy around 2.4% of the sample. Sequencing used blood. These receptors came from a human donor with ulcerative colitis or Crohn's disease, or a healthy co-twin of an affected twin (not recorded which).

This chain uses TRBV28 with TRBJ2-7; TCRdb calls TRBD1, which cannot be checked without DNA. The CDR3 runs 16 residues. The germline V gene encodes CDR1 MDHEN and CDR2 SYDVKM. The CDR3 sequence is CASSSLGTGDRYEQYF. The variable domain in full, with the rest retrieved from reference TRBV28 and TRBJ2-7, is DVKVTQSSRYLVKRTGEKVFLECVQDMDHENMFWYRQDPGLGLRLIYFSYDVKMKEKGDIPEGYSVSREKKERFSLILESASTNQTSMYLCASSSLGTGDRYEQYFGPGTRLTVT.

J is TRBJ2-1 and V is TRBV11-3; without DNA, the TCRdb call of TRBD2 cannot be checked. Germline CDR1 and CDR2: SGHNT and YENEEA. This CDR3 region has 15 residues. CDR3 protein: CASSLPGLAGNEQFF.

V gene TRBV20-1 combines with J gene TRBJ2-3; TCRdb returns TRBD2, unconfirmable since there is no DNA. The CDR3 length is 14 residues. CDR1 DFQATT and CDR2 SNEGSKA come from the germline V gene (reference sequence). CDR3 region: CSARVVRDTDTQYF.

The CDR3 is CSVGRGEHEAFF. This chain joins TRBV29-1 and TRBJ1-1; the D call of TRBD1 rests on TCRdb alone, since no DNA is present to check it. Germline V CDR1 and CDR2: SQVTM, ANQGSEA. The CDR3 totals 12 residues.

The chain couples TRBV20-1 to TRBJ2-3; TCRdb indicates TRBD2, and absent DNA this call remains unverified. Germline lookup yields CDR1 DFQATT and CDR2 SNEGSKA (reference sequence). The CDR3 sequence is 17 residues long. CDR3 amino acids: CSARDLRTSGRGDTQYF.

V usage is TRBV5-8 and J usage is TRBJ1-5. The V gene's germline CDR1 is SGHTS and CDR2 YDEGEE. The CDR3 loop spans 15 amino acids. The CDR3 protein is CASSRSNLGNQPQHF.

The V gene is TRBV19, the J gene TRBJ2-7; TCRdb reports TRBD1, a call that lacks DNA to check it against. The CDR3 totals 15 residues. Germline V gene data show CDR1 as LNHDA and CDR2 as SQIVND (reference sequence). CDR3 sequence: CASSIKGHQSYEQYF.

This chain links TRBV5-1 with TRBJ1-2; TCRdb's D call, TRBD1, is unchecked because there is no DNA. The CDR3 length is 14 residues. The germline gives CDR1 SGHRS, CDR2 YFSETQ. The CDR3 sequence: CASSSGPWNYGYTF.

The chain combines TRBV28 with TRBJ2-3; no DNA is available, so the TRBD2 call from TCRdb remains unchecked. Germline CDR1 is MDHEN and CDR2 is SYDVKM. The CDR3 runs to 13 residues. The CDR3 loop reads CASSWREEDTQYF.

V is TRBV23-1 and J is TRBJ2-7; TCRdb indicates TRBD1, and absent DNA this call remains unverified. TRBV23-1 is an ORF, with its function uncertain. CDR3 size: 12 residues. The CDR3 region is CASSHSRVGQYF.

The chain combines TRBV27 with TRBJ1-6. Germline CDR1 is MNHEY and CDR2 is SMNVEV (reference sequence). CDR3 size: 14 residues. CDR3 region: CASSLSPNISPLHF.

The chain uses TRBV7-2 and TRBJ2-7; without DNA, the TCRdb call of TRBD1 cannot be checked. From germline, CDR1 is SGHTA and CDR2 FQGNSA. The CDR3 has 15 amino acids. CDR3 sequence reads: CASSSRPGQGYEQYF.

V gene TRBV30 combines with J gene TRBJ2-1. This CDR3 has 14 residues. CDR1 and CDR2 (germline): GTSNPN, SVGIG (reference sequence). The CDR3 protein is CAWSVGASYNEQFF.

The gene calls are TRBV20-1 and TRBJ2-7; TCRdb designates TRBD1, a call that cannot be tested without DNA. Germline V CDR1 and CDR2: DFQATT, SNEGSKA (reference sequence). The CDR3 extends over 13 amino acids. CDR3 region: CSAPDGGVYEQYF.

The genes are TRBV5-1 and TRBJ2-2; TCRdb outputs TRBD2, but without DNA this stays unchecked. Germline-derived CDR1 and CDR2 are SGHRS and YFSETQ. This CDR3 has 15 residues. CDR3 amino acids: CASADLAGGVGELFF. Based on the CDR3 plus reference TRBV5-1 and TRBJ2-2, the full variable domain is KAGVTQTPRYLIKTRGQQVTLSCSPISGHRSVSWYQQTPGQGLQFLFEYFSETQRNKGNFPGRFSGRQFSNSRSEMNVSTLELGDSALYLCASADLAGGVGELFFGEGSRLTVL.

This chain joins TRBV29-1 and TRBJ2-5; TCRdb reports TRBD2, a call that lacks DNA to check it against. There are 12 residues in the CDR3. CDR1 is SQVTM and CDR2 is ANQGSEA in the germline V gene. CDR3 residues: CSVDFLAQTQYF.

V and J are TRBV18 and TRBJ2-7; TCRdb selects TRBD1, and the lack of DNA leaves this call unchecked. This CDR3 is 17 amino acids long. CDR1 is KGHSH and CDR2 is LQKENI in the germline V gene. CDR3 in amino acids: CASSPTTGYSGPDEQYF. Full variable domain (remainder filled in from reference TRBV18 and TRBJ2-7): NAGVMQNPRHLVRRRGQEARLRCSPMKGHSHVYWYRQLPEEGLKFMVYLQKENIIDESGMPKERFSAEFPKEGPSILRIQQVVRGDSAAYFCASSPTTGYSGPDEQYFGPGTRLTVT.

The V call is TRBV14, the J call TRBJ1-2. In germline, CDR1 is SGHDN, CDR2 FVKESK. The CDR3 covers 15 residues. CDR3 loop: CASSQDEARVYDYTF.

The gene calls are TRBV5-6 and TRBJ2-4; no DNA is available, so the TRBD1 call from TCRdb remains unchecked. Germline CDR1 SGHDT, CDR2 YYEEEE. CDR3 length: 16 amino acids. The CDR3: CASSQPPRDIKNIQYF.

This chain connects TRBV7-3 to TRBJ2-1; TCRdb indicates TRBD2, and absent DNA this call remains unverified. The CDR3 contains 15 residues. CDR1 and CDR2 from the germline V gene are SGHTA and FQGTGA. CDR3 amino acids: CASSFRGGRDNEQFF.